The next 21 T cell receptor beta chains were all read from a single sample in a study of blood T cell repertoires in COVID-19. Using immunoSEQ multiplex PCR, the repertoire was profiled, and TCRdb retains in-frame clones only, with some absent. The repertoire holds 200,000 to 250,000 clones, with 80% as singletons. The sequenced sample consisted of PBMCs or T cells enriched from blood (not recorded which). These receptors originate from a woman aged 40 to 49 with acute COVID-19.

For the CDR3, the DNA is TGTGCCAGCAGTTCACCGACAGGGGGAGGTCAGCCCCAGCATTTT. It translates to CASSSPTGGGQPQHF. This rearrangement joins TRBV28 to TRBJ1-5; TRBD1 matches 9 bases. The CDR3 consists of 15 residues. CDR1 is MDHEN, CDR2 SYDVKM, per germline. V gave up 4 bases and J gave up 6 bases; unmatched junction bases: 7. Together with reference TRBV28 and TRBJ1-5, the CDR3 gives the full variable domain: DVKVTQSSRYLVKRTGEKVFLECVQDMDHENMFWYRQDPGLGLRLIYFSYDVKMKEKGDIPEGYSVSREKKERFSLILESASTNQTSMYLCASSSPTGGGQPQHFGDGTRLSIL.

This clone was seen just once. V is TRBV2 and J is TRBJ1-6, with TRBD1 as a possible D gene (6 bases). V was pared by 7 bases and J by 5 bases, with 9 bases between. The germline gives CDR1 SNHLY, CDR2 FYNNEI. CDR3 size: 13 residues. The CDR3, as DNA: TGTGCCAGCAAACCAGGGGATAATTCACCCCTCCACTTT. The encoded protein is CASKPGDNSPLHF.

V usage is TRBV11-2 and J usage is TRBJ2-5; weak D call: TRBD2 (6 bases). The CDR3 totals 13 residues. The V end lost 1 base, the J end lost 5 bases, and 8 bases lay between the germline ends. Germline V CDR1 and CDR2: SGHAT, FQNNGV. The CDR3 DNA reads as TGTGCCAGCAGCTTAGGTGGGGGGGAGACCCAGTACTTC. This sequence encodes CASSLGGGETQYF.

The table lists this clone with a few counts. The chain employs TRBV6-2 or TRBV6-3 and TRBJ1-1; unclear D gene. V gave up 0 bases and J gave up 0 bases, with 8 bases separating them. CDR1 and CDR2 (germline): MNHEY, SVGEGT. CDR3 length: 15 residues. The CDR3 spells CASSYSRRLNTEAFF. The CDR3 DNA follows: TGTGCCAGCAGTTACTCGCGCAGGCTGAACACTGAAGCTTTCTTT.

This chain uses TRBV19 with TRBJ1-5; TRBD1 might be the D (5 bases). In germline, CDR1 is LNHDA, CDR2 SQIVND (reference sequence). This CDR3 is 13 amino acids long. Trimming left V 1 base short and J 4 bases short, with 5 bases between. CDR3 DNA sequence: TGTGCCAGTAGTATAGCAGGGAATCAGCCCCAGCATTTT. Its translation: CASSIAGNQPQHF.

This clone occurred once. This sequence joins TRBV28 and TRBJ2-7; D may be TRBD2 (6 bases). The CDR3 has 21 residues. Trimming cost V 6 bases and J 0 bases, with 33 bases left between them. Germline V gene lookup returns CDR1 MDHEN and CDR2 SYDVKM. CDR3 DNA sequence: TGTGCCAGCAGCTGGGGGGAAGGGACCGGGGCAGGGACCCGAAGCTCCTACGAGCAGTACTTC. Protein sequence: CASSWGEGTGAGTRSSYEQYF.

The chain couples TRBV5-4 to TRBJ1-1; no clear D. The V gene lost 2 bases and the J gene lost 0 bases, with 8 bases spanning the gap. CDR1 and CDR2 (germline): SGHNT, YYREEE (reference sequence). The CDR3 sequence is 14 residues long. CDR3 nucleotide sequence: TGTGCCAGCAGCTTAATTCAGATGAACACTGAAGCTTTCTTT. Residues: CASSLIQMNTEAFF.

V is TRBV14 and J is TRBJ2-3, with TRBD2 as a possible D gene (5 bases). CDR3 length equals 14 residues. Germline CDR1 and CDR2: SGHDN and FVKESK. V lost 5 bases to trimming and J lost 5 bases, with 14 bases between them. CDR3 residues: CASSLGVWGDTQYF. The CDR3 bases are TGTGCCAGCAGCTTGGGAGTGTGGGGAGATACGCAGTATTTT.

The rearrangement uses TRBV7-8 and TRBJ2-7, with a weak D call TRBD2 (5 bases). There are 14 residues in the CDR3. V shed 1 base and J shed 2 bases, with 9 bases lying between them. Germline assignment: CDR1 SGHVS and CDR2 FQNEAQ. For the CDR3, the DNA is TGTGCCAGCAGCTTAGACCTCGGGACCTACGAGCAGTACTTC. Encoded protein: CASSLDLGTYEQYF.

The rearrangement joins TRBV18 to TRBJ1-1, with TRBD1 matching 11 bases. Germline V gene lookup returns CDR1 KGHSH and CDR2 LQKENI. Trimming took 0 bases from V and 8 from J; bases not matched to a gene: 8. This CDR3 is built from 16 residues. The CDR3 region is CASSPPPGQGAREAFF. The CDR3 DNA is TGTGCCAGCTCACCACCTCCCGGACAGGGGGCGCGAGAAGCTTTCTTT.

This sequence joins TRBV30 and TRBJ1-2, with D perhaps matching TRBD1 (5 bases). V shed 5 bases and J shed 2 bases, with 18 bases lying between them. This CDR3 region has 15 residues. Germline V CDR1 and CDR2: GTSNPN, SVGIG (reference sequence). CDR3 DNA: TGTGCCTGGGCGGTGGGGGGATGGGAGAACTATGGCTACACCTTC. This encodes CAWAVGGWENYGYTF.

CDR3 sequence: CASSEYGNQPQHF. The DNA of the CDR3 is TGTGCCAGCAGTGAATATGGCAATCAGCCCCAGCATTTT. This chain joins TRBV2 and TRBJ1-5, with D unclear. Trimming removed 2 bases at V and 2 bases at J, with 4 bases between. Germline CDR1 reads SNHLY; CDR2 reads FYNNEI. This CDR3 contains 13 residues.

This clone was found once. The chain is built from TRBV20-1 and TRBJ2-1; 9 bases align to TRBD2. After removal of 6 bases from V and 12 bases from J, the junction contained 6 bases not matched to a gene. Germline CDR1 and CDR2: DFQATT and SNEGSKA (reference sequence). CDR3 length: 11 residues. The CDR3 bases are TGCAGTGCGCGGACTAGCGAGACGCAGTTCTTC. Amino acid sequence: CSARTSETQFF.

This clone has a handful of counts. The CDR3 is CASSGGTGGRNQPQHF. The CDR3, as DNA: TGTGCCAGTAGTGGCGGGACAGGGGGGCGCAATCAGCCCCAGCATTTT. The rearrangement joins TRBV19 to TRBJ1-5; 11 bases agree with TRBD1. V lost 5 bases, J lost 2 bases, and 5 bases stayed unmatched. CDR3 length: 16 amino acids. CDR1 is LNHDA and CDR2 is SQIVND in the germline V gene (reference sequence).

The chain couples TRBV9 to TRBJ2-5; weak D call: TRBD1 (5 bases). Germline V lookup: CDR1 SGDLS, CDR2 YYNGEE. This CDR3 has 16 residues. V lost 2 bases to trimming and J lost 5 bases, with 19 bases between them. CDR3 sequence reads: CASSVTPGDSKETQYF. CDR3 bases: TGTGCCAGCAGCGTTACCCCTGGAGACAGCAAGGAGACCCAGTACTTC. The whole variable domain, filled in from reference TRBV9 and TRBJ2-5, reads DSGVTQTPKHLITATGQRVTLRCSPRSGDLSVYWYQQSLDQGLQFLIQYYNGEERAKGNILERFSAQQFPDLHSELNLSSLELGDSALYFCASSVTPGDSKETQYFGPGTRLLVL.

V gene TRBV7-8 combines with J gene TRBJ1-4; tentative D call: TRBD1 (5 bases). CDR3 length equals 16 residues. With 0 bases removed from V and 3 bases from J, the gap between germline ends came to 11 bases. Per the germline V gene, CDR1 is SGHVS and CDR2 is FQNEAQ. The CDR3 region has the DNA TGTGCCAGCAGCTTAGCCACAGGCTCTTCTAATGAAAAACTGTTTTTT. Translating it yields CASSLATGSSNEKLFF.

This chain links TRBV27 with TRBJ1-2; TRBD1 matches at 9 bases. CDR3 length: 14 amino acids. After removal of 5 bases from V and 6 bases from J, the junction contained 7 bases not matched to a gene. Germline V gives CDR1 MNHEY, CDR2 SMNVEV (reference sequence). CDR3: CASSPGTGFNGYTF. DNA for the CDR3: TGTGCCAGCAGTCCCGGGACAGGGTTTAATGGCTACACCTTC.

The rearrangement links TRBV19 to TRBJ1-4; the D gene is possibly TRBD1 (5 bases). The CDR3 runs 15 residues. Germline V gives CDR1 LNHDA, CDR2 SQIVND (reference sequence). With 6 bases removed from V and 5 bases from J, the gap between germline ends came to 16 bases. The CDR3, as DNA: TGTGCCAGTAGAGCGGAGGGACGGAGGAATGAAAAACTGTTTTTT. It encodes CASRAEGRRNEKLFF.

The gene calls are TRBV30 and TRBJ1-2; D might be TRBD1 (6 bases). The CDR3 is 15 residues long. Germline assignment: CDR1 GTSNPN and CDR2 SVGIG (reference sequence). V was shortened by 0 bases and J by 8 bases, with 19 bases between the two germline ends. CDR3 in DNA: TGTGCCTGGAGTGTAGAGACAGGTCCTTTTTGGGGCTACACCTTC. The encoded protein is CAWSVETGPFWGYTF.

The CDR3 bases are TGTGCCAGCAGCTTGGACCGAGCGACAACTAATGAAAAACTGTTTTTT. This translates into CASSLDRATTNEKLFF. The chain couples TRBV5-4 to TRBJ1-4, with unresolved D. Per germline, CDR1 SGHNT and CDR2 YYREEE (reference sequence). CDR3 length: 16 residues. V was clipped by 0 bases and J by 0 bases, with 9 bases between them.

This clone was picked up one time. The chain recombines TRBV5-4 with TRBJ2-5, with D hard to call. Germline V gene data show CDR1 as SGHNT and CDR2 as YYREEE (reference sequence). The ends were cut back, 0 bases at V and 2 bases at J, with 8 bases in the middle. The CDR3 contains 14 residues. The CDR3: CASSLELKQETQYF. DNA of the CDR3: TGTGCCAGCAGCTTGGAACTGAAACAAGAGACCCAGTACTTC.